This TCR beta chain was documented in a study of follicular helper T cells after annual influenza vaccination. Points from the study as a whole: Yearly vaccinations repeatedly recalled conserved clonotypes in ICOS+CD38+ cTfh.

The time point denotes: 2014-2015 season, 7 days after vaccination. This clone was observed a single time. Its antigen remains unknown. Only in-frame clones appear in the TCRdb table, and some are missing; sequencing was by immunoSEQ multiplex PCR. The data contain approximately 7,400 clones, 70% to 90% of them seen just once; the ten biggest clones take up about 2%. The CDR3 is 17 amino acids. Trimming took 2 bases from V and 4 from J, leaving 19 bases between them. The chain recombines TRBV5-3 with TRBJ1-3; D is possibly TRBD1 (5 bases). TRBV5-3 is reported as an ORF; its role is uncertain. The TCR comes from an adult who received the influenza vaccine. Sequencing was performed on CXCR5+ CD38- circulating T follicular helper cells from blood, taken 7 days after influenza vaccination. Indicated subset: circulating Tfh, non-naive CD4+CXCR5+PD-1+ (ICOS+CD38+ or ICOS-CD38-). CDR3 amino acids: CARSFGRQLSAGNTIYF. CDR3 DNA: TGTGCCAGAAGCTTCGGGAGACAGCTATCAGCCGGAAACACCATATATTTT.